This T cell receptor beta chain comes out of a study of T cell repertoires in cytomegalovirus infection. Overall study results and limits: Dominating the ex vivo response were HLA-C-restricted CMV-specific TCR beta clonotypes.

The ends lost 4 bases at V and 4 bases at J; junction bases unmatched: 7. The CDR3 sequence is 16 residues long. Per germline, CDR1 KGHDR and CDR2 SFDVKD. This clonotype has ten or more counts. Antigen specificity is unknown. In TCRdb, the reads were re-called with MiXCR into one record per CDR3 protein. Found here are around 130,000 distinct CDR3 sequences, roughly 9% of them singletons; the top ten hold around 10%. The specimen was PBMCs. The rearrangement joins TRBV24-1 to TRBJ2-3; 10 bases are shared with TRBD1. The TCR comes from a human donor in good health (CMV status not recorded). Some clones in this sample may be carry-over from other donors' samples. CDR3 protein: CATSDRGTGDSDTQYF. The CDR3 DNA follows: TGTGCCACCAGTGACCGCGGGACAGGGGATTCAGATACGCAGTATTTT.